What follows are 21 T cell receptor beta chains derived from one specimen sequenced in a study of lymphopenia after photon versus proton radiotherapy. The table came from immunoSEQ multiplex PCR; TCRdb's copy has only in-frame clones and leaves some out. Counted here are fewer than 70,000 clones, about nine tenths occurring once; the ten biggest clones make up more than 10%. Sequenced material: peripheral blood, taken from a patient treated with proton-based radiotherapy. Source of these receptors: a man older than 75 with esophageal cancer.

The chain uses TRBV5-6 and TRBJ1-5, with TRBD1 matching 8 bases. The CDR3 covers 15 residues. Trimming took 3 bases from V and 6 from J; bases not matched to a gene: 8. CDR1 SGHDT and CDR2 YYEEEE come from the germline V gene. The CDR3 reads CASSSDRANAQPQHF. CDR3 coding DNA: TGTGCCAGCAGCTCGGACAGGGCGAACGCTCAGCCCCAGCATTTT.

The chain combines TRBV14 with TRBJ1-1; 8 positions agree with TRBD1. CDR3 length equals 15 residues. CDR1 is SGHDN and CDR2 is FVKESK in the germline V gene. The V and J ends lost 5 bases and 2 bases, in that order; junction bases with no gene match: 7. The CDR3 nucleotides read TGTGCCAGCAGCGAACGGGACAGGACAAACACTGAAGCTTTCTTT. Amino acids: CASSERDRTNTEAFF.

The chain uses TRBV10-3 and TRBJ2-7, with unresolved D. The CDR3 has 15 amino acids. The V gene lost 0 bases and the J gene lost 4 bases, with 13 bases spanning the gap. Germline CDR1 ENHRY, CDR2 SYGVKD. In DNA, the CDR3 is TGTGCCATCAGTGAGTCGACCGGTTTCGGGTACGAGCAGTACTTC. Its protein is CAISESTGFGYEQYF.

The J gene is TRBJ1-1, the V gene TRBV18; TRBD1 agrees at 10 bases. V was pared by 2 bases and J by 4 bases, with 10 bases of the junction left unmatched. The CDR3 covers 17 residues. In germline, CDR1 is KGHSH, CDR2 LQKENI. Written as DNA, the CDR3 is TGTGCCAGCTCACCAGCCGGGACAGGGGTAGGGGGCACTGAAGCTTTCTTT. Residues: CASSPAGTGVGGTEAFF. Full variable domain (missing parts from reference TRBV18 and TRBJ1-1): NAGVMQNPRHLVRRRGQEARLRCSPMKGHSHVYWYRQLPEEGLKFMVYLQKENIIDESGMPKERFSAEFPKEGPSILRIQQVVRGDSAAYFCASSPAGTGVGGTEAFFGQGTRLTVV.

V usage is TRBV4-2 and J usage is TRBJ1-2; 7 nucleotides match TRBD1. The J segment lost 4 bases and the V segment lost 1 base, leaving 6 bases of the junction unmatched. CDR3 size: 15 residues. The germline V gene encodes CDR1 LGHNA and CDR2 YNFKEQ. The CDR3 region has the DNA TGTGCCAGCAGCCAAGGGGGGACAGAGACCTATGGCTACACCTTC. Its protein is CASSQGGTETYGYTF.

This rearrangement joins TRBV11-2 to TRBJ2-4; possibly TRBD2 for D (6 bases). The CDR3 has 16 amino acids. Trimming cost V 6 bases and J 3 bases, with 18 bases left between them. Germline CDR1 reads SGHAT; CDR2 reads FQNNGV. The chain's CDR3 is CASRHIRELGKNIQYF. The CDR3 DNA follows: TGTGCCAGCAGACACATACGGGAGTTAGGCAAAAACATTCAGTACTTC.

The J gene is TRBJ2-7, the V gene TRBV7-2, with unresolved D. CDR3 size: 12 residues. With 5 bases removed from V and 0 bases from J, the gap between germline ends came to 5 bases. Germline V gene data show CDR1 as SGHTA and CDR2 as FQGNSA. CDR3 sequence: CASSHGSYEQYF. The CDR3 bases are TGTGCCAGCAGCCACGGCTCCTACGAGCAGTACTTC.

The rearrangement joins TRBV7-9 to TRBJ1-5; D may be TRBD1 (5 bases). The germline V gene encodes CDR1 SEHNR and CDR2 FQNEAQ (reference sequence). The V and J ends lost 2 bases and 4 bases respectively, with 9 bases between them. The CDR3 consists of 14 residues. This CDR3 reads CASSLMTENQPQHF. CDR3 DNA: TGTGCCAGCAGCTTAATGACAGAAAATCAGCCCCAGCATTTT.

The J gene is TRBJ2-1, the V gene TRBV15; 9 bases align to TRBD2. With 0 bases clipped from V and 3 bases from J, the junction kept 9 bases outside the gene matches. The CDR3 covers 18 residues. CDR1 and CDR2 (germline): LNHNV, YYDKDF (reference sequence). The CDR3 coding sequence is TGTGCCACCAGCAGAGAGCTAGCGGGGCGATTAATCTACAATGAGCAGTTCTTC. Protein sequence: CATSRELAGRLIYNEQFF.

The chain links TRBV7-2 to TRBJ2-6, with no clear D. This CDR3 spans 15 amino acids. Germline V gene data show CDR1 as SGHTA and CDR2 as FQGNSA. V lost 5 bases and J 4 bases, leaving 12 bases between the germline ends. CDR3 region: CASSKERSGANVLTF. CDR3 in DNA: TGTGCCAGCAGCAAGGAGAGGTCCGGGGCCAACGTCCTGACTTTC.

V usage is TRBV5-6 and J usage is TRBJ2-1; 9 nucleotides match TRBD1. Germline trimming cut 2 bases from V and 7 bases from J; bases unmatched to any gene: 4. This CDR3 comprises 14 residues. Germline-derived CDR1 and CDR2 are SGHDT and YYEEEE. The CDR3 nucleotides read TGTGCCAGCAGCTTCTGGACAGGGGTTAATGAGCAGTTCTTC. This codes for CASSFWTGVNEQFF.

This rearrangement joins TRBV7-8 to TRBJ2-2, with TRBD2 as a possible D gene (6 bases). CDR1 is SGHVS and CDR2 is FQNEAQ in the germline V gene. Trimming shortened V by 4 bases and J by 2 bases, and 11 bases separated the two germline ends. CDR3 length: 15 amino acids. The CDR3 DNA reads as TGTGCCAGCAGCTCCGGGACTGCTAACACCGGGGAGCTGTTTTTT. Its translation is CASSSGTANTGELFF.

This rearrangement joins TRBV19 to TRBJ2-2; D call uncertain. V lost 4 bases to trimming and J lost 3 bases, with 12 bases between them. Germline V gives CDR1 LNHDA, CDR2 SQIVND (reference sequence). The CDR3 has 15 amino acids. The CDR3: CASSTGRVDTGELFF. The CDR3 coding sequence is TGTGCCAGTAGTACCGGTAGGGTGGACACCGGGGAGCTGTTTTTT.

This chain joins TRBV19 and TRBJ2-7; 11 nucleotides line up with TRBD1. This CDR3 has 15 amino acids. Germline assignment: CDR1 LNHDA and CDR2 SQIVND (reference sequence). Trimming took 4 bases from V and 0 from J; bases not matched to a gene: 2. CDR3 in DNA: TGTGCCAGTAGTAGGGGACAGGGGGTCTCCTACGAGCAGTACTTC. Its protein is CASSRGQGVSYEQYF.

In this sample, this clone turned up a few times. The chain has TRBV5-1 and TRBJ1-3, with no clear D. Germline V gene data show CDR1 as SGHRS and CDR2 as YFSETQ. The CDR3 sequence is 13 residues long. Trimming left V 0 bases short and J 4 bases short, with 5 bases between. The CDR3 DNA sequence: TGCGCCAGCAGCTTGGTAGGGGGAAACACCATATATTTT. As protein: CASSLVGGNTIYF.

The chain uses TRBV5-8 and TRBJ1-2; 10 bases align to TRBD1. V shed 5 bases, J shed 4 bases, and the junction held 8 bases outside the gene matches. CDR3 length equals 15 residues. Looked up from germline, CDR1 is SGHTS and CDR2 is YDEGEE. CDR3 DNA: TGTGCCAGCAGACAACCGGGACAGGGGATCTATGGCTACACCTTC. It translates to CASRQPGQGIYGYTF.

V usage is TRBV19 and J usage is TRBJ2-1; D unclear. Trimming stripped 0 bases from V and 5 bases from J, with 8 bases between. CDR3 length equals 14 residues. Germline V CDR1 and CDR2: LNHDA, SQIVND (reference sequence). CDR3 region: CASSIDGEDNEQFF. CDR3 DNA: TGTGCCAGTAGTATAGATGGGGAAGACAATGAGCAGTTCTTC.

The CDR3 nucleotides read TGCGCCAGCAGCGCTATGACACAGGGAGAAGGGGACATTCAGTACTTC. Amino acid sequence: CASSAMTQGEGDIQYF. The J gene is TRBJ2-4, the V gene TRBV5-1; possibly TRBD1 for D (6 bases). The CDR3 is 16 amino acids. Germline values: CDR1 SGHRS, CDR2 YFSETQ. V gave up 4 bases and J gave up 8 bases, with 22 bases separating them.

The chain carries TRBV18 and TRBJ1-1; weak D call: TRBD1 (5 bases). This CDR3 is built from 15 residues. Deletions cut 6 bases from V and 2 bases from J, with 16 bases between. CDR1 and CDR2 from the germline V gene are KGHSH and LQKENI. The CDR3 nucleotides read TGTGCCAGCTCGTTCAATTCGGGGGAAAACACTGAAGCTTTCTTT. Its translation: CASSFNSGENTEAFF.

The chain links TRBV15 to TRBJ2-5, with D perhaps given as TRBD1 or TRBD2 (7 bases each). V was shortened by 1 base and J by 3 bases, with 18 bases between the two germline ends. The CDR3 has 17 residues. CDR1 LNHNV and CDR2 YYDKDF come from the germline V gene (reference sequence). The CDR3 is CATSRGGGPDRKETQYF. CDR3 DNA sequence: TGTGCCACCAGCAGAGGGGGGGGCCCGGACAGGAAAGAGACCCAGTACTTC.

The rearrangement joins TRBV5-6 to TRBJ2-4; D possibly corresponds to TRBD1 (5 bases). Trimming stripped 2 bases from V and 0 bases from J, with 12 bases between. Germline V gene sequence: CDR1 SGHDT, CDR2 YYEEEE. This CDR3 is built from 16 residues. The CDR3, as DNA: TGTGCCAGCAGCTTCAGACAGACACTAGCCAAAAACATTCAGTACTTC. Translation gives CASSFRQTLAKNIQYF.